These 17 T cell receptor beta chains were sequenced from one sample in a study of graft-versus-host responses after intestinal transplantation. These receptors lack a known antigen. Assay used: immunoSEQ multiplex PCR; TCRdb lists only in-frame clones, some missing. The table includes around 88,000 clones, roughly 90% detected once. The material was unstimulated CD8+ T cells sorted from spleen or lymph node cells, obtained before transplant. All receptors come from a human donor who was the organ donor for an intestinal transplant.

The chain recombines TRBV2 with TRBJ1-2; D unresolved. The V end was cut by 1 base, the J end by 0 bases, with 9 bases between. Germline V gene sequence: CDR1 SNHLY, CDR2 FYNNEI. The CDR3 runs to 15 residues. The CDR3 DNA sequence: TGTGCCAGCAGTGAAGACATTACAGCTAACTATGGCTACACCTTC. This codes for CASSEDITANYGYTF.

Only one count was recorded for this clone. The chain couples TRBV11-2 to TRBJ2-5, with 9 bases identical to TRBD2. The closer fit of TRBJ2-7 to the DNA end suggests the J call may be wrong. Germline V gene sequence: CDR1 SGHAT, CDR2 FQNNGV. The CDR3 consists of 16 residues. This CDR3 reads CASSLVTSGPEYEQYF. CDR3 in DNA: TGTGCCAGCAGCTTAGTAACTAGCGGGCCAGAGTACGAGCAGTACTTC.

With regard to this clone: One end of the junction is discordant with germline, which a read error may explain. The CDR3 is CASSLMEANEQFF. The CDR3 coding sequence is TGTGCTAGCAGCTTAATGGAAGCGAATGAGCAGTTCTTC. The chain carries TRBV7-7 and TRBJ2-1; D gene uncertain. Germline CDR1 and CDR2: SSHAT and FNYEAQ (reference sequence). This CDR3 region has 13 residues.

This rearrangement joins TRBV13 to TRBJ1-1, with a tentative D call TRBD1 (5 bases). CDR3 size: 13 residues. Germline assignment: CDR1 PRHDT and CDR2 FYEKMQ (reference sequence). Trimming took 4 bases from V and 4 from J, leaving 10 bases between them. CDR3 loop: CASSWMRGTEAFF. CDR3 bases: TGTGCCAGCAGCTGGATGAGGGGCACTGAAGCTTTCTTT.

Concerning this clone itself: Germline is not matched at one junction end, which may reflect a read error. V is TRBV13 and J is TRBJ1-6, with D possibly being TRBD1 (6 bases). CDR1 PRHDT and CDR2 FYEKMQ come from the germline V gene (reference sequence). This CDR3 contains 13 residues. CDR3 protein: CATSGTRDLPLHF. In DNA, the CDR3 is TGTGCCACCAGCGGGACAAGGGATTTACCCCTCCACTTT.

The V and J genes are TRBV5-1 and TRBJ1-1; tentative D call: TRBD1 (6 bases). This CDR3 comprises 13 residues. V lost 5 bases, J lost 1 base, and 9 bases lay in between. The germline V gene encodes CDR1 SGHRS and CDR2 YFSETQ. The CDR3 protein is CASRGQPNTEAFF. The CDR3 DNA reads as TGCGCCAGCAGAGGACAGCCGAACACTGAAGCTTTCTTT.

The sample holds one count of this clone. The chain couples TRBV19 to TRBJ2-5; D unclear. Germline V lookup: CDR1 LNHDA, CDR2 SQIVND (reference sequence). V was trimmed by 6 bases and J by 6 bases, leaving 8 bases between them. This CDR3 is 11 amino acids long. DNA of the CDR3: TGTGCCAGTAGCCTGGACCAGACCCAGTACTTC. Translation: CASSLDQTQYF.

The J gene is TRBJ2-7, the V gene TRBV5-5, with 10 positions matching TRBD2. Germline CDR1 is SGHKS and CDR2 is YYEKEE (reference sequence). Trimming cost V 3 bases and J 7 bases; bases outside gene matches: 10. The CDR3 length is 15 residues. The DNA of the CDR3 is TGTGCCAGCAGCTCTCTAGCGGGAGACAGGTTGGAGCAGTACTTC. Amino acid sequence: CASSSLAGDRLEQYF.

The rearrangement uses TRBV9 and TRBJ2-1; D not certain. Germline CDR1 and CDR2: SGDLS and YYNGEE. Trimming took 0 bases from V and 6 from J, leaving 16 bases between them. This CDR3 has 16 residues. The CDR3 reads CASSVGSDLAANEQFF. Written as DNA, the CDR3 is TGTGCCAGCAGCGTAGGGTCCGACCTCGCCGCCAATGAGCAGTTCTTC.

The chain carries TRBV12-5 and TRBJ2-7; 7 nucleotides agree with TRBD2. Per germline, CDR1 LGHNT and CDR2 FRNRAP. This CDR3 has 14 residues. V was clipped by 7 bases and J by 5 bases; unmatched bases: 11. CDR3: CASALGGYKDEQYF. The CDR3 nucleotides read TGTGCTAGTGCCCTGGGGGGGTATAAGGACGAGCAGTACTTC.

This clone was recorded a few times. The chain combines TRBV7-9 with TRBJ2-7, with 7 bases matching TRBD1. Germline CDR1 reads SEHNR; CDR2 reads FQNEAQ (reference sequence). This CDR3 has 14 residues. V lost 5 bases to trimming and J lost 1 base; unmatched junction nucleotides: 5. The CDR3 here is CASSGRDRSYEQYF. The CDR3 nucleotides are TGTGCCAGCAGCGGCCGGGACAGATCCTACGAGCAGTACTTC.

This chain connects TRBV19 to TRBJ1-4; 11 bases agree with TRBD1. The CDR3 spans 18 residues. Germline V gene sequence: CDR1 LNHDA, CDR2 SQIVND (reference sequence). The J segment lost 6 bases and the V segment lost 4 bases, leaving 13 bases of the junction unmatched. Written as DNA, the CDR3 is TGTGCCAGTAGTACCCCATCCGGACAGGGGGCGGTCGATGAAAAACTGTTTTTT. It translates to CASSTPSGQGAVDEKLFF.

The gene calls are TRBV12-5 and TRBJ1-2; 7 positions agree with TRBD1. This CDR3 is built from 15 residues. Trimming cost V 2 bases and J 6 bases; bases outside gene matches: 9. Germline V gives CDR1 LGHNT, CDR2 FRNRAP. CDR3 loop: CASGLSNRGSDGYTF. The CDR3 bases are TGTGCTAGTGGTTTGTCCAACAGGGGCTCGGATGGCTACACCTTC.

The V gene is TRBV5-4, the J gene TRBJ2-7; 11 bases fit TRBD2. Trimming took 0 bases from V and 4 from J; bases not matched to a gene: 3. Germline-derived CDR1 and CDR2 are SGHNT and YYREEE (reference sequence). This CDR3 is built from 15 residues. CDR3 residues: CASSLAASGRYEQYF. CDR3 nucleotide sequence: TGTGCCAGCAGCTTGGCGGCTAGCGGGAGGTACGAGCAGTACTTC.

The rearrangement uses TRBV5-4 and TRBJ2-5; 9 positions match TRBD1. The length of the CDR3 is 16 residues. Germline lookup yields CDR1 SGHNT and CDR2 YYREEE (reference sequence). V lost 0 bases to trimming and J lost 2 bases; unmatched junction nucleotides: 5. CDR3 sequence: CASSLEGTGTQETQYF. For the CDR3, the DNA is TGTGCCAGCAGCTTGGAAGGGACAGGGACGCAAGAGACCCAGTACTTC.

CDR3 coding DNA: TGTGCCAGCTCACCACGCAGAAAGCGGGACTATGGCTACACCTTC. Translated, it gives CASSPRRKRDYGYTF. V usage is TRBV18 and J usage is TRBJ1-2; D not resolved. The V end lost 1 base, the J end lost 3 bases, and 12 bases lay between the germline ends. Germline V gene data show CDR1 as KGHSH and CDR2 as LQKENI. CDR3 length: 15 residues.

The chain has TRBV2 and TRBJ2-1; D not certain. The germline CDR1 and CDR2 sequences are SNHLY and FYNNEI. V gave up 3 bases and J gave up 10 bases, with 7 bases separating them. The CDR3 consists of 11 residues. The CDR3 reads CASSEWPEQFF. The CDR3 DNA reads TGTGCCAGCAGTGAGTGGCCGGAGCAGTTCTTC.